This record looks at one T cell receptor beta chain sequence and its context. Its antigen is unidentified. With 5 bases removed from V and 5 bases from J, the gap between germline ends came to 18 bases. The CDR3 is 15 residues long. The germline gives CDR1 SEHNR, CDR2 FQNEAQ (reference sequence). The sample comes from a study of OX40 agonist ivuxolimab in advanced cancers. Study-wide context: Participants could have had prior anti-PD-1, anti-PD-L1 or anti-CTLA-4 therapy, and approximately 40% had some.

The protocol was immunoSEQ multiplex PCR, while the TCRdb copy is restricted to in-frame clones and leaves out a portion. The sample carries approximately 82,000 clones, approximately 88% recorded once. Study results and caveats: Still undetermined is the antigen specificity of the expanded peripheral T cells. It was also the case that some nonresponders had low normalized T-cell clonal expansion.

The origin of this receptor is an adult with an advanced solid tumor such as melanoma, head and neck, liver or kidney cancer. The genes are TRBV7-9 and TRBJ1-2, with D possibly matching TRBD1 (5 bases). Here the sequenced sample was CD4+ or CD8+ T cells sorted from blood, taken in a trial of the OX40 agonist ivuxolimab. CDR3 residues: CASSLSTGGWYGYTF. In DNA form, the CDR3 reads TGTGCCAGCAGCCTTTCCACGGGGGGGTGGTATGGCTACACCTTC.